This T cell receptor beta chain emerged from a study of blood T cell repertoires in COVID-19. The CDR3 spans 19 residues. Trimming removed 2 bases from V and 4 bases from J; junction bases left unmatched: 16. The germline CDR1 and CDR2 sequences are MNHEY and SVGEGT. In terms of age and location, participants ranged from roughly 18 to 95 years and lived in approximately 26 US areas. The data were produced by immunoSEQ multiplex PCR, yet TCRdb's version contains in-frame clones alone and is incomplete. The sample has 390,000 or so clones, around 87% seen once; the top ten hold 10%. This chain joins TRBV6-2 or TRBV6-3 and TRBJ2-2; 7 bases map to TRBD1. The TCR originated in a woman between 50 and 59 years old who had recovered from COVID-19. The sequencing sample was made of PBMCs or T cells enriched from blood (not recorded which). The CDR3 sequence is CASSYAGRGSPSPTGELFF. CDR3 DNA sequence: TGTGCCAGCAGTTACGCGGGCAGGGGGTCCCCGAGCCCCACCGGGGAGCTGTTTTTT.